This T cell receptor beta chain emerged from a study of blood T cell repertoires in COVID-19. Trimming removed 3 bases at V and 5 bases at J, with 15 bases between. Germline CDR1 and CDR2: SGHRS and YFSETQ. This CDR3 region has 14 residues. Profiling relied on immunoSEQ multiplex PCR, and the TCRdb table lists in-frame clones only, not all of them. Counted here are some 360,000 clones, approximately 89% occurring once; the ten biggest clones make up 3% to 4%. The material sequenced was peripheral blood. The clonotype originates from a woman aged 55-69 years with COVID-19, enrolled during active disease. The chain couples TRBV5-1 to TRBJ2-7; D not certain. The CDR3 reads CASSSRSVSDEQYF. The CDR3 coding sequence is TGCGCCAGCAGCTCCCGGTCCGTTTCGGACGAGCAGTACTTC.